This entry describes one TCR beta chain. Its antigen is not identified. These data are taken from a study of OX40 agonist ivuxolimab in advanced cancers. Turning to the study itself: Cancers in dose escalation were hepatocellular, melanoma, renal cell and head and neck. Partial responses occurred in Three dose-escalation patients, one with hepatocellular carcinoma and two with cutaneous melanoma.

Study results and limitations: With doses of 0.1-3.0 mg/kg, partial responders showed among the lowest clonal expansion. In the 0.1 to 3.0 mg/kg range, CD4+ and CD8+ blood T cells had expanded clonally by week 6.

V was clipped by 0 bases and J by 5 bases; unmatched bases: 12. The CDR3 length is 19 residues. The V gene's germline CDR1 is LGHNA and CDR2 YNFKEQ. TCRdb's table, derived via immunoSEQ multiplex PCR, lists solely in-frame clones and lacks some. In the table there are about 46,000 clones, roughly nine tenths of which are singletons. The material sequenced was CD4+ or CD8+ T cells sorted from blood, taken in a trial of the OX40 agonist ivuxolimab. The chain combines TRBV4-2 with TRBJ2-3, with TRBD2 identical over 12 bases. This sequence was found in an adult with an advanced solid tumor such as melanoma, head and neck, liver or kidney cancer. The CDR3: CASSQEAEMTSGSGDTQYF. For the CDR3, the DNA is TGTGCCAGCAGCCAAGAGGCGGAGATGACTAGCGGGAGCGGAGATACGCAGTATTTT.